Presented here are 21 T cell receptor beta chains from one specimen sequenced in a study of blood T cell repertoires in COVID-19. The protocol was immunoSEQ multiplex PCR, while the TCRdb copy is restricted to in-frame clones and leaves out a portion. The data hold some 100,000 clones, with around four fifths observed a single time. Material for sequencing was peripheral blood. The receptors originated from a woman aged 55-75 years with acute or convalescent COVID-19.

The gene calls are TRBV5-1 and TRBJ2-1; D may be TRBD1 (6 bases). Trimming left V 0 bases short and J 6 bases short, with 10 bases between. CDR1 SGHRS and CDR2 YFSETQ come from the germline V gene. The CDR3 sequence is 14 residues long. DNA for the CDR3: TGCGCCAGCAGCTTGGGACAGGAAGGCAATGAGCAGTTCTTC. Residues: CASSLGQEGNEQFF.

CDR3 in amino acids: CASRPPEGQPQHF. The CDR3 DNA follows: TGTGCCAGCAGGCCGCCGGAGGGGCAGCCCCAGCATTTT. The gene calls are TRBV28 and TRBJ1-5; D might be TRBD1 (5 bases). Between the trimmed V and J ends, which lost 6 bases and 7 bases, there was a span of 13 bases. The CDR3 has 13 amino acids. CDR1 and CDR2 (germline): MDHEN, SYDVKM.

CDR3 loop: CASSPSAGYSNQPQHF. DNA for the CDR3: TGTGCCAGCAGCCCCTCGGCAGGCTATAGCAATCAGCCCCAGCATTTT. The rearrangement uses TRBV7-6 and TRBJ1-5; D uncertain. The V gene lost 5 bases and the J gene lost 0 bases, with 14 bases spanning the gap. This CDR3 region has 16 residues. Germline V lookup: CDR1 SGHVS, CDR2 FNYEAQ. Supplemented by reference TRBV7-6 and TRBJ1-5, the full variable domain reads GAGVSQSPRYKVTKRGQDVALRCDPISGHVSLYWYRQALGQGPEFLTYFNYEAQQDKSGLPNDRFSAERPEGSISTLTIQRTEQRDSAMYRCASSPSAGYSNQPQHFGDGTRLSIL.

The chain couples TRBV27 to TRBJ1-4; D gene ambiguous. The CDR3 has 13 residues. The germline CDR1 and CDR2 sequences are MNHEY and SMNVEV (reference sequence). Trimming pared 4 bases from V and 1 base from J, leaving 4 bases between. The CDR3, as DNA: TGTGCCAGCAGTTCGGGAACTAATGAAAAACTGTTTTTT. It encodes CASSSGTNEKLFF.

The J gene is TRBJ1-2, the V gene TRBV2; the D gene is possibly TRBD1 (5 bases). The CDR3 runs to 13 residues. Trimming removed 11 bases at V and 5 bases at J, with 18 bases between. CDR1 and CDR2 (germline): SNHLY, FYNNEI. As DNA, the CDR3 is TGTGCCGACCTCGAAGATAGGGGATATGGCTACACCTTC. It yields the protein CADLEDRGYGYTF.

The chain couples TRBV12-3 or TRBV12-4 to TRBJ2-5; 7 nucleotides line up with TRBD2. Trimming took 5 bases from V and 2 from J; bases not matched to a gene: 2. The CDR3 extends over 13 amino acids. This CDR3 reads CASSRGEQETQYF. The CDR3 DNA reads TGTGCCAGCAGTCGGGGGGAGCAAGAGACCCAGTACTTC.

The rearrangement links TRBV7-2 to TRBJ2-5, with TRBD2 matching over 8 bases. V shed 2 bases and J 2 bases; nucleotides not matched to a gene: 4. The CDR3 contains 15 residues. In germline, CDR1 is SGHTA, CDR2 FQGNSA. CDR3 residues: CASSLMRGAQETQYF. CDR3 in DNA: TGTGCCAGCAGCTTAATGCGGGGGGCACAAGAGACCCAGTACTTC.

This chain joins TRBV6-2 or TRBV6-3 and TRBJ1-3; D not resolved. The CDR3 length is 15 residues. Germline loops: CDR1 MNHEY, CDR2 SVGEGT. Trimming left V 2 bases short and J 0 bases short, with 8 bases between. CDR3 nucleotide sequence: TGTGCCAGCAGTTACGGCAGAAACTCTGGAAACACCATATATTTT. Protein product: CASSYGRNSGNTIYF.

This clone was recorded only once. As DNA, the CDR3 is TGTGCCAGCAGTTACGGAGCGGACTACGAGCAGTACTTC. As protein: CASSYGADYEQYF. V and J are TRBV6-6 and TRBJ2-7; possible D gene TRBD2, 5 bases. Germline CDR1 MNHNY, CDR2 SVGAGI (reference sequence). V was pared by 2 bases and J by 3 bases, with 8 bases between. The CDR3 contains 13 residues.

This clone occurred once. The chain recombines TRBV24-1 with TRBJ1-1, with D possibly matching TRBD1 (6 bases). The CDR3 consists of 12 residues. Germline V gene data show CDR1 as KGHDR and CDR2 as SFDVKD. Trimming took 6 bases from V and 6 from J, leaving 10 bases between them. CDR3 in DNA: TGTGCCACCAGTTCAGGGGTCGCTGAAGCTTTCTTT. Protein product: CATSSGVAEAFF.

V and J are TRBV5-1 and TRBJ1-5; D remains ambiguous. This CDR3 comprises 15 residues. V was cut by 4 bases and J by 2 bases, with 13 bases left in between. Germline V lookup: CDR1 SGHRS, CDR2 YFSETQ. In DNA form, the CDR3 reads TGCGCCAGCAGCCCGACCCACGGGGGCAATCAGCCCCAGCATTTT. Translated, it gives CASSPTHGGNQPQHF.

The chain is built from TRBV28 and TRBJ1-2; TRBD1 matches 7 bases. CDR1 is MDHEN, CDR2 SYDVKM, per germline. The CDR3 has 13 amino acids. V dropped 7 bases and J dropped 7; count of bases not matched to a gene: 9. The chain's CDR3 is CASIRQGRSGYTF. The DNA of the CDR3 is TGTGCCAGCATCCGACAGGGCAGGAGTGGCTACACCTTC.

This chain links TRBV2 with TRBJ1-6, with D perhaps matching TRBD1 (5 bases). This CDR3 region has 15 residues. Germline lookup yields CDR1 SNHLY and CDR2 FYNNEI. Trimming stripped 6 bases from V and 7 bases from J, with 16 bases between. CDR3 in DNA: TGTGCCAGCAGAGGGGAGGGGTTGGTGAATTCACCCCTCCACTTT. It specifies CASRGEGLVNSPLHF.

The chain employs TRBV19 and TRBJ1-5, with D uncertain. The CDR3 runs 14 residues. The V and J ends lost 1 base and 3 bases respectively, with 7 bases between them. Germline V CDR1 and CDR2: LNHDA, SQIVND (reference sequence). CDR3 DNA: TGTGCCAGTAGTATAGTTGGCTCCAATCAGCCCCAGCATTTT. Protein sequence: CASSIVGSNQPQHF. The complete variable domain, with remaining parts taken from reference TRBV19 and TRBJ1-5, reads DGGITQSPKYLFRKEGQNVTLSCEQNLNHDAMYWYRQDPGQGLRLIYYSQIVNDFQKGDIAEGYSVSREKKESFPLTVTSAQKNPTAFYLCASSIVGSNQPQHFGDGTRLSIL.

The chain is built from TRBV19 and TRBJ2-2, with D tentatively TRBD2 (6 bases). Between the trimmed V and J ends, which lost 4 bases and 7 bases, there was a span of 10 bases. From germline, CDR1 is LNHDA and CDR2 SQIVND (reference sequence). The length of the CDR3 is 13 residues. CDR3 in DNA: TGTGCCAGTAGTAGGGAGGCGGGCGGGGAGCTGTTTTTT. This encodes CASSREAGGELFF.

The genes are TRBV30 and TRBJ1-6; 8 nucleotides agree with TRBD1. CDR3 length: 13 residues. The germline V gene encodes CDR1 GTSNPN and CDR2 SVGIG (reference sequence). V shed 6 bases, J shed 5 bases, and the junction held 3 bases outside the gene matches. In DNA, the CDR3 is TGTGCCTGCCGGACAGGGAATAATTCACCCCTCCACTTT. Amino acids: CACRTGNNSPLHF.

This sequence joins TRBV2 and TRBJ2-7; D not resolved. Germline CDR1 SNHLY, CDR2 FYNNEI. The V end was cut by 0 bases, the J end by 1 base, with 7 bases between. The CDR3 consists of 14 residues. The CDR3 reads CASSEAPLSYEQYF. In nucleotides, the CDR3 is TGTGCCAGCAGTGAAGCCCCTCTGTCCTACGAGCAGTACTTC. The full variable domain, in which reference TRBV2 and TRBJ2-7 provide the parts outside the CDR3, is EPEVTQTPSHQVTQMGQEVILRCVPISNHLYFYWYRQILGQKVEFLVSFYNNEISEKSEIFDDQFSVERPDGSNFTLKIRSTKLEDSAMYFCASSEAPLSYEQYFGPGTRLTVT.

In nucleotides, the CDR3 is TGTGCCAGCAGCCCACAGGGAACTACTAACTACGAGCAGTACTTC. Translation: CASSPQGTTNYEQYF. The chain couples TRBV6-2 or TRBV6-3 to TRBJ2-7, with a tentative D call TRBD1 (6 bases). The CDR3 is 15 amino acids. Germline CDR1 reads MNHEY; CDR2 reads SVGEGT. Between the trimmed V and J ends, which lost 6 bases and 3 bases, there was a span of 18 bases.

This chain connects TRBV19 to TRBJ2-7; 8 bases map to TRBD1. Germline V gene lookup returns CDR1 LNHDA and CDR2 SQIVND (reference sequence). CDR3 length: 13 residues. Trimming cost V 5 bases and J 6 bases; bases outside gene matches: 6. The CDR3 here is CASSPDRASEQYF. The CDR3 nucleotides are TGTGCCAGTAGTCCGGACAGGGCTTCCGAGCAGTACTTC.

The chain has TRBV4-3 and TRBJ2-1, with 11 positions matching TRBD2. The CDR3 loop spans 17 amino acids. CDR1 is LGHNA, CDR2 YSLEER, per germline. The V segment lost 2 bases and the J segment 4 bases; nucleotides outside the gene matches: 7. This CDR3 reads CASSQLGTSGRYNEQFF. CDR3 nucleotide sequence: TGCGCCAGCAGCCAACTTGGGACTAGCGGACGATACAATGAGCAGTTCTTC.

V and J are TRBV13 and TRBJ1-2, with D perhaps matching TRBD1 (5 bases). This CDR3 has 14 amino acids. Between the trimmed V and J ends, which lost 2 bases and 6 bases, there was a span of 13 bases. The germline V gene has CDR1 PRHDT and CDR2 FYEKMQ (reference sequence). Here the CDR3 reads CASSLRGGADGYTF. The CDR3 DNA sequence: TGTGCCAGCAGCTTACGAGGAGGGGCGGATGGCTACACCTTC. The entire variable domain, with the rest obtained from reference TRBV13 and TRBJ1-2, is as follows: AAGVIQSPRHLIKEKRETATLKCYPIPRHDTVYWYQQGPGQDPQFLISFYEKMQSDKGSIPDRFSAQQFSDYHSELNMSSLELGDSALYFCASSLRGGADGYTFGSGTRLTVV.